This T cell receptor (beta chain) was recovered during a study of cytotoxic CD8 clonotypes in ibrutinib-treated CLL. Turning to the study itself: Samples averaged roughly 260,000 productive templates and just under 95,000 productive rearrangements. Regarding the study as a whole: Public clonotypes, found uncommonly, either contracted or stayed stable on treatment.

Clones were sequenced by immunoSEQ multiplex PCR, and TCRdb holds only the in-frame ones, with some missing. The sample lists 45,000 to 60,000 clones; approximately 52% were seen once. This clone was recorded at least ten times. Antigen unknown. Trimming took off 8 bases at V and 4 bases at J, with 12 bases between the two ends. This CDR3 has 12 amino acids. CDR1 and CDR2 from the germline V gene are SEHNR and FQNEAQ (reference sequence). This clonotype was sampled from a human donor with chronic lymphocytic leukemia. The rearrangement joins TRBV7-9 to TRBJ2-7; a weak D match, TRBD2 (6 bases). The input for sequencing was PBMCs, taken after 24 months of ibrutinib treatment. CDR3 sequence (DNA): TGTGCCAGCGGGGACGGGGGTTACGAGCAGTACTTC. It encodes CASGDGGYEQYF. The full variable domain, completed using reference TRBV7-9 and TRBJ2-7, is DTGVSQNPRHKITKRGQNVTFRCDPISEHNRLYWYRQTLGQGPEFLTYFQNEAQLEKSRLLSDRFSAERPKGSFSTLEIQRTEQGDSAMYLCASGDGGYEQYFGPGTRLTVT.